This T cell receptor beta chain was profiled in a study of cytomegalovirus exposure and HLA in healthy donors. Both 60 Vbeta primers and 13 Jbeta primers went into the PCR. TCRdb's table, derived via immunoSEQ multiplex PCR, lists solely in-frame clones and lacks some. This sample has 150,000 or so clones, with about 85% found just once. The sequenced sample consisted of PBMCs. The clonotype originates from a man in his fifties in good health and CMV-seropositive.

The CDR3 sequence: CASSGQSPNTGELFF. CDR3 bases: TGTGCCAGCAGTGGACAGTCTCCTAACACCGGGGAGCTGTTTTTT. The chain has TRBV2 and TRBJ2-2; maybe TRBD1 (5 bases). There are 15 residues in the CDR3. Germline V gene data show CDR1 as SNHLY and CDR2 as FYNNEI. The V gene lost 4 bases and the J gene lost 2 bases, with 11 bases spanning the gap.